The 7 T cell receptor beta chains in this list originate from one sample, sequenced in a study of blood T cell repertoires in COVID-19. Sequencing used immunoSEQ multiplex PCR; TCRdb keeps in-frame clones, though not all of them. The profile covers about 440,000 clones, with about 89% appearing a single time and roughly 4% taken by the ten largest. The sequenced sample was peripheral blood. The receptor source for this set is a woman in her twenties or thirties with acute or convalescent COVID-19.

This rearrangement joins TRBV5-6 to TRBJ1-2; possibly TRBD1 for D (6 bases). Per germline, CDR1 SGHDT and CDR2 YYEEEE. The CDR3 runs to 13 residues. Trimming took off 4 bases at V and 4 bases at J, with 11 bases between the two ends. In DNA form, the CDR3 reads TGTGCCAGCAGCGGGTTAGGGGGCTATGGCTACACCTTC. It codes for CASSGLGGYGYTF.

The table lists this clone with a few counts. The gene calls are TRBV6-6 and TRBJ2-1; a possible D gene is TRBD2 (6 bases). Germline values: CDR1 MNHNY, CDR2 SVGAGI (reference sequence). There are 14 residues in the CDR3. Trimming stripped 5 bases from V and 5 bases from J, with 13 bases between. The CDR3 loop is CASSGAGSHNEQFF. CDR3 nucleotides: TGTGCCAGCAGTGGGGCGGGGAGCCACAATGAGCAGTTCTTC.

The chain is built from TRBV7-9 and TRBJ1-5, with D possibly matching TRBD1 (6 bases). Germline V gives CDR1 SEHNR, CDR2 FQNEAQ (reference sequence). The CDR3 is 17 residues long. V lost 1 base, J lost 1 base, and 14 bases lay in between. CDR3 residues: CASSLGEYRESNQPQHF. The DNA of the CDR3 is TGTGCCAGCAGCTTAGGGGAGTACAGGGAGAGCAATCAGCCCCAGCATTTT.

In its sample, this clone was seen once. CDR3 coding DNA: TGTGCCAGAAGCAACCCAAAAGGGGTCAGCTCCCTTACGAAGCAGTACTTC. This sequence encodes CARSNPKGVSSLTKQYF. V is TRBV5-3 and J is TRBJ2-7; D may be TRBD1 (5 bases). TRBV5-3 counts as an open reading frame of uncertain function. The CDR3 has 17 residues. Trimming removed 4 bases from V and 8 bases from J, with 28 bases in between.

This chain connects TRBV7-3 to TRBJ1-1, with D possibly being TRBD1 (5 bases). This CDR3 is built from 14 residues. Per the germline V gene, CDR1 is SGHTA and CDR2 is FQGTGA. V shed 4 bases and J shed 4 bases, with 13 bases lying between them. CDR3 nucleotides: TGTGCCAGCAGCTATAACAGTCAGGGCACTGAAGCTTTCTTT. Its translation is CASSYNSQGTEAFF.

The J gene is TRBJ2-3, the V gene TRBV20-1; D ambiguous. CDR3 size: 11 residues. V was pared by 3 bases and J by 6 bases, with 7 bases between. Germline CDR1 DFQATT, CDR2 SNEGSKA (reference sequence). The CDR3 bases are TGCAGTGCTAGTGTGAGGGATACGCAGTATTTT. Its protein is CSASVRDTQYF.

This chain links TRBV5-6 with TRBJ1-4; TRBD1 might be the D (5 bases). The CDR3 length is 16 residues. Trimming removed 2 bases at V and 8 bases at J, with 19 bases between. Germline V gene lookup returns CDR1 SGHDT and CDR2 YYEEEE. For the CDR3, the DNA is TGTGCCAGCAGCTTAACGGACCCGGGGAGGGACGAAAAACTGTTTTTT. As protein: CASSLTDPGRDEKLFF.